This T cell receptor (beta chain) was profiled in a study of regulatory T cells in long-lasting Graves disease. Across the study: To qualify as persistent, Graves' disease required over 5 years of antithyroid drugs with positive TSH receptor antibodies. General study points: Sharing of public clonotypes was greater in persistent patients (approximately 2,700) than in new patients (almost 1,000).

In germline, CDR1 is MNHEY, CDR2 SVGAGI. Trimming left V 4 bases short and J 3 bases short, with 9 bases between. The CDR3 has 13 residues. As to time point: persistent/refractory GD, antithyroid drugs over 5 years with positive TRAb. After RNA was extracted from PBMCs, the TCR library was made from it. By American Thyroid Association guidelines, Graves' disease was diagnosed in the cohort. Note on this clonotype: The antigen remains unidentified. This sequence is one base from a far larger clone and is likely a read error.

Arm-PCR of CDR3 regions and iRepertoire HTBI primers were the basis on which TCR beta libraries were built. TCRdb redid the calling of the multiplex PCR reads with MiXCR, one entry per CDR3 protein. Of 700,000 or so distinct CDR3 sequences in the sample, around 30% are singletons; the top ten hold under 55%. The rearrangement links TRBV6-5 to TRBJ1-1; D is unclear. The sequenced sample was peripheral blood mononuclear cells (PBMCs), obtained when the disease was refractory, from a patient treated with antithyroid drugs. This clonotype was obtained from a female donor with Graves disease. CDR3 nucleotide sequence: TGTGCCAGCAGTTCGACACTGGACACTGAAGCTTTCTTT. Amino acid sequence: CASSSTLDTEAFF.